This T cell receptor (beta chain) is from a study of T cell repertoires in cytomegalovirus infection. Study in general: Public TCR beta signatures marked donors with CMV infection and the matching HLA. Overall study results and limits: Dominating the ex vivo response were TCR beta clonotypes that were CMV-specific and HLA-C-restricted.

This clonotype showed up just a few times. The antigen is not known. The germline V gene encodes CDR1 SNHLY and CDR2 FYNNEI. The CDR3 contains 12 residues. V gave up 8 bases and J gave up 5 bases, with 12 bases separating them. TCRdb used MiXCR to reprocess the reads, holding one entry per CDR3 protein. The table includes 830,000 or so distinct CDR3 sequences, around a third detected once. This material consisted of cultured CD8+ T cells from PBMCs, taken from culture after CMV antigen stimulation. The sequence came from a human donor in good health (CMV status not recorded). Some clones in this sample may be carry-over from other donors' samples. The chain combines TRBV2 with TRBJ2-5, with D perhaps matching TRBD1 (6 bases). The CDR3 nucleotides are TGTGCCAGCCAGGGGACCCGCGAGACCCAGTACTTC. It translates to CASQGTRETQYF.